The 18 T cell receptor beta chains below come from one sample, sequenced in a study of CD8 T cells in Susac syndrome. The RNA input was roughly 0.5 to 1 ug, and it was reverse transcribed with random hexamers. TCRdb reanalysed the immunoSEQ multiplex PCR reads using MiXCR and keeps one entry per CDR3 protein. The sample gives about 200,000 distinct CDR3 sequences, 95% of which show up once; approximately 0.082% is in the top ten. The source material was CD4+ T cells from PBMCs. The receptors come from a human donor with multiple sclerosis.

The genes are TRBV19 and TRBJ2-7, with 9 bases aligning to TRBD1. With V trimmed by 3 bases and J by 7 bases, 7 bases remained unmatched. The V gene's germline CDR1 is LNHDA and CDR2 SQIVND (reference sequence). This CDR3 contains 14 residues. The CDR3 spells CASSMDRGPREQYF. CDR3 nucleotide sequence: TGTGCCAGTAGTATGGACAGGGGTCCGAGGGAGCAGTACTTC.

This chain connects TRBV2 to TRBJ1-2; TRBD1 is a possible D gene (6 bases). From germline, CDR1 is SNHLY and CDR2 FYNNEI. CDR3 length: 14 amino acids. Trimming took 6 bases from V and 0 from J, leaving 11 bases between them. CDR3 protein: CASRSGTSNYGYTF. CDR3 DNA: TGTGCCAGCAGGTCCGGGACATCTAACTATGGCTACACCTTC.

J is TRBJ2-7 and V is TRBV10-3; D unresolved. Deletions cut 4 bases from V and 0 bases from J, with 13 bases between. From germline, CDR1 is ENHRY and CDR2 SYGVKD. The CDR3 is 15 residues long. The CDR3 DNA follows: TGTGCCATCAGTGGAGTCACAGTGAGCTCCTACGAGCAGTACTTC. Its translation is CAISGVTVSSYEQYF.

V gene TRBV7-9 combines with J gene TRBJ2-1, with D tentatively TRBD2 (6 bases). The CDR3 covers 15 residues. CDR1 is SEHNR and CDR2 is FQNEAQ in the germline V gene (reference sequence). Deletions cut 2 bases from V and 3 bases from J, with 11 bases between. Here the CDR3 reads CASSLSRGIYNEQFF. CDR3 nucleotide sequence: TGTGCCAGCAGCTTATCGCGGGGAATCTACAATGAGCAGTTCTTC.

The J gene is TRBJ2-1, the V gene TRBV6-2 or TRBV6-3; the D gene is possibly TRBD1 (6 bases). Germline-derived CDR1 and CDR2 are MNHEY and SVGEGT. The V end lost 2 bases, the J end lost 11 bases, and 22 bases lay between the germline ends. The CDR3 covers 16 residues. The CDR3 region is CASSYDTGTQHRQQFF. For the CDR3, the DNA is TGTGCCAGCAGTTACGATACCGGGACACAGCATCGACAGCAGTTCTTC.

The V gene is TRBV30, the J gene TRBJ2-2; D unclear. V lost 3 bases to trimming and J lost 0 bases, with 8 bases between them. Germline CDR1 and CDR2: GTSNPN and SVGIG (reference sequence). The CDR3 consists of 14 residues. The CDR3 DNA follows: TGTGCCTGGAGGGCAGATACGAACACCGGGGAGCTGTTTTTT. It is translated as CAWRADTNTGELFF.

This chain connects TRBV6-5 to TRBJ1-2, with 7 bases aligning to TRBD1. This CDR3 comprises 13 residues. The germline V gene has CDR1 MNHEY and CDR2 SVGAGI. The V and J ends lost 6 bases and 8 bases, in that order; junction bases with no gene match: 9. CDR3 amino acids: CASRRQGVGGYTF. The CDR3, as DNA: TGTGCCAGCAGGCGACAGGGAGTTGGAGGCTACACCTTC.

This chain connects TRBV5-6 to TRBJ2-5; a weak D match, TRBD1 (6 bases). Trimming cost V 4 bases and J 1 base, with 11 bases left between them. The CDR3 runs 14 residues. Germline-derived CDR1 and CDR2 are SGHDT and YYEEEE. The CDR3 DNA reads TGTGCCAGCAGCCGGGGACAACTCCAAGAGACCCAGTACTTC. Protein: CASSRGQLQETQYF.

The chain joins TRBV4-1 to TRBJ1-4; 7 bases are a match to TRBD1. The CDR3 consists of 14 residues. After removal of 3 bases from V and 11 bases from J, the junction contained 9 bases not matched to a gene. The germline V gene encodes CDR1 MGHRA and CDR2 YSYEKL. CDR3 sequence (DNA): TGCGCCAGCAGCCATGGGTTGACAGGGCTGAAACTGTTTTTT. Its protein product is CASSHGLTGLKLFF.

The CDR3 here is CASSQDGTGSHEQFF. CDR3 in DNA: TGTGCCAGCAGTCAAGATGGGACAGGGAGCCATGAGCAGTTCTTC. The chain recombines TRBV7-2 with TRBJ2-1, with 9 bases matching TRBD1. V lost 6 bases and J lost 8; bases outside the gene matches: 11. CDR3 size: 15 residues. The germline V gene encodes CDR1 SGHTA and CDR2 FQGNSA.

The chain is built from TRBV15 and TRBJ1-6; D not resolved. There are 15 residues in the CDR3. The V end lost 3 bases, the J end lost 9 bases, and 15 bases lay between the germline ends. In germline, CDR1 is LNHNV, CDR2 YYDKDF (reference sequence). The CDR3 sequence: CATSRTRVESSPLHF. CDR3 nucleotides: TGTGCCACCAGCAGGACGAGGGTAGAGAGTTCACCCCTCCACTTT.

The genes are TRBV5-1 and TRBJ1-6; D unclear. The CDR3 is 15 residues long. Germline V CDR1 and CDR2: SGHRS, YFSETQ. Trimming pared 1 base from V and 8 bases from J, leaving 13 bases between. This CDR3 is CASSLTRTVDSPLHF. For the CDR3, the DNA is TGCGCCAGCAGCTTGACACGAACTGTGGATTCACCCCTCCACTTT.

This chain joins TRBV12-3 or TRBV12-4 and TRBJ1-6, with D maybe TRBD1 (6 bases). CDR3 length: 15 amino acids. The germline V and J ends were trimmed by 0 bases and 15 bases, with 18 bases remaining between them. CDR3 in amino acids: CASSLARDTNALLHF. CDR3 sequence (DNA): TGTGCCAGCAGTTTAGCCCGGGACACTAACGCTCTCCTCCACTTT.

V gene TRBV15 combines with J gene TRBJ2-5, with D maybe TRBD2 (7 bases). The CDR3 has 15 residues. Trimming left V 5 bases short and J 4 bases short, with 17 bases between. CDR1 and CDR2 (germline): LNHNV, YYDKDF (reference sequence). CDR3: CATSVNRGAGETQYF. CDR3 coding DNA: TGTGCCACCAGCGTTAACCGGGGGGCAGGAGAGACCCAGTACTTC.

V is TRBV18 and J is TRBJ1-2, with D maybe TRBD1 (5 bases). Between the trimmed V and J ends, which lost 0 bases and 7 bases, there was a span of 9 bases. There are 13 residues in the CDR3. Per germline, CDR1 KGHSH and CDR2 LQKENI. The CDR3 here is CASSPPSGGGYTF. DNA of the CDR3: TGTGCCAGCTCACCACCGTCGGGGGGTGGCTACACCTTC.

This chain links TRBV19 with TRBJ1-2; D gene uncertain. This CDR3 has 12 amino acids. V dropped 2 bases and J dropped 3 bases, with 4 bases sitting between them. Germline CDR1 is LNHDA and CDR2 is SQIVND (reference sequence). CDR3: CASSIPDYGYTF. In DNA, the CDR3 is TGTGCCAGTAGTATACCGGACTATGGCTACACCTTC.

V gene TRBV12-3 or TRBV12-4 combines with J gene TRBJ2-7; 7 positions agree with TRBD1. Trimming removed 6 bases from V and 1 base from J; junction bases left unmatched: 3. CDR3 length: 13 amino acids. In DNA, the CDR3 is TGTGCCAGCAGCAACAGGGGATCCTACGAGCAGTACTTC. Translated: CASSNRGSYEQYF.

This clonotype was found once. V is TRBV29-1 and J is TRBJ2-6; unclear D gene. Germline CDR1 reads SQVTM; CDR2 reads ANQGSEA. CDR3 length: 13 amino acids. The germline V and J ends were trimmed by 5 bases and 1 base, with 6 bases remaining between them. The CDR3 loop reads CSVYPSGANVLTF. In nucleotides, the CDR3 is TGCAGCGTTTACCCATCTGGGGCCAACGTCCTGACTTTC.